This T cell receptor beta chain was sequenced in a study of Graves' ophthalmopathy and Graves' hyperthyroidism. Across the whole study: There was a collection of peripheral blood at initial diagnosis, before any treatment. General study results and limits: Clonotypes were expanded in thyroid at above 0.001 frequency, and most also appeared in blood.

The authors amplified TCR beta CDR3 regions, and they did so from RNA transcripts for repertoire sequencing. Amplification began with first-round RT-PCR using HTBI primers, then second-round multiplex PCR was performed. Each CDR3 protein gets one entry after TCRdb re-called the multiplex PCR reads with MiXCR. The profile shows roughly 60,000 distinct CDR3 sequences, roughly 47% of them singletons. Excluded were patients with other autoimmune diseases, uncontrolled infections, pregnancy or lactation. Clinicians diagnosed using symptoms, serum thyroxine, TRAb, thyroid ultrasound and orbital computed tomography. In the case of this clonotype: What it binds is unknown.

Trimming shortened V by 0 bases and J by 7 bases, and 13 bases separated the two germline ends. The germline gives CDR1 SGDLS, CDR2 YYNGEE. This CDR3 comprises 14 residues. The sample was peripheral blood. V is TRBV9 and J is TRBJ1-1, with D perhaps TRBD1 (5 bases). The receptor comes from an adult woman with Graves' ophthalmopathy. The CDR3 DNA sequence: TGTGCCAGCAGCGTAGGGCGGGGCTTTAATGAAGCTTTCTTT. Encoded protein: CASSVGRGFNEAFF.